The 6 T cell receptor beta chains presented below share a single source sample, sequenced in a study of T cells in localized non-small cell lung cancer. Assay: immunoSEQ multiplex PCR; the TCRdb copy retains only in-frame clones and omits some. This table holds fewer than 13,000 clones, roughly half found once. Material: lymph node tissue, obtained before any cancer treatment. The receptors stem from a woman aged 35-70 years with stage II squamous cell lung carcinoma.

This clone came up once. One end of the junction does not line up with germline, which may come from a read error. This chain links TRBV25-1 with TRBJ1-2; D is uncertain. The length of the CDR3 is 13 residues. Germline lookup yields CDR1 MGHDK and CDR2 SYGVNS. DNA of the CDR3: TGTGCCAGCAGTGATGCGGCCTCCTATGTCTACACCTTC. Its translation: CASSDAASYVYTF.

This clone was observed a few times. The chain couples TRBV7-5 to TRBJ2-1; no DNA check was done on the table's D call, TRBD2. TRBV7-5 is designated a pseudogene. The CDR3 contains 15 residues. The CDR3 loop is CASSFLAGGLSEQFF. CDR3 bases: TGTGCCAGCAGCTTCTTAGCGGGAGGGCTCAGTGAGCAGTTCTTC.

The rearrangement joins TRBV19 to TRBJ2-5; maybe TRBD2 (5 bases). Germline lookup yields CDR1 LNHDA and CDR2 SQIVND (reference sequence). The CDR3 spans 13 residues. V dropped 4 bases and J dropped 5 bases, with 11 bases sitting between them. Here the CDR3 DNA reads TGTGCCAGTAGTAGTACTAGGACTGAGACCCAGTACTTC. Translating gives CASSSTRTETQYF.

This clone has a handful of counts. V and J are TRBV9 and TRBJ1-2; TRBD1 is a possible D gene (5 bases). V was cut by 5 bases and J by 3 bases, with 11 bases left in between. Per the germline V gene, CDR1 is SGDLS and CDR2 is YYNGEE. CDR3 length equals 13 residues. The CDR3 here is CASSAGGDYGYTF. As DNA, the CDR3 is TGTGCCAGCAGTGCCGGAGGGGACTATGGCTACACCTTC. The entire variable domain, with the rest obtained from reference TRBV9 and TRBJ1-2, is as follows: DSGVTQTPKHLITATGQRVTLRCSPRSGDLSVYWYQQSLDQGLQFLIQYYNGEERAKGNILERFSAQQFPDLHSELNLSSLELGDSALYFCASSAGGDYGYTFGSGTRLTVV.

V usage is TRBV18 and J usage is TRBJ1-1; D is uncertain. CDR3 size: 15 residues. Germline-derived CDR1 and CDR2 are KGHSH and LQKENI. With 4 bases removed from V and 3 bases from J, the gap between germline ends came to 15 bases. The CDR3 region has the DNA TGTGCCAGCTCACTCGTGGCGAGCATAGACACTGAAGCTTTCTTT. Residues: CASSLVASIDTEAFF.

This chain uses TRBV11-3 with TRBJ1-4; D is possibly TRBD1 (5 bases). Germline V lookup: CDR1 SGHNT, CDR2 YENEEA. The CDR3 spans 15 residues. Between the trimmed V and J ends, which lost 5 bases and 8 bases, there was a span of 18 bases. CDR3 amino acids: CASSAIRDPREKLFF. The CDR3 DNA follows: TGTGCCAGCAGCGCAATCCGGGACCCCAGGGAAAAACTGTTTTTT. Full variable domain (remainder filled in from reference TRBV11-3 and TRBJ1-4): EAGVVQSPRYKIIEKKQPVAFWCNPISGHNTLYWYLQNLGQGPELLIRYENEEAVDDSQLPKDRFSAERLKGVDSTLKIQPAELGDSAVYLCASSAIRDPREKLFFGSGTQLSVL.